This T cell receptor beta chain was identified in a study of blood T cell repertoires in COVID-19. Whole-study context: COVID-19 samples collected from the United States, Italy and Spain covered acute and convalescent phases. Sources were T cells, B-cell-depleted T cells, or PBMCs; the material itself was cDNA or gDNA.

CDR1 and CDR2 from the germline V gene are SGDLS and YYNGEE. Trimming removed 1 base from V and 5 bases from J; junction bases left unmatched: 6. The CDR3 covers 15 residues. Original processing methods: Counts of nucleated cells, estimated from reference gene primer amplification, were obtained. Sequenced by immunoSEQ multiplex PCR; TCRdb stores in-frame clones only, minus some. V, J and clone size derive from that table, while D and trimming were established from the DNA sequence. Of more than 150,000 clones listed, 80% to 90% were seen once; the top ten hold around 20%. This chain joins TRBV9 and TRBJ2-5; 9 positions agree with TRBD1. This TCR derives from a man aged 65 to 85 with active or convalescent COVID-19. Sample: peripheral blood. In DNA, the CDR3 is TGTGCCAGCAGCGTATGGGACAGGGAAAGTGAGACCCAGTACTTC. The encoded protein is CASSVWDRESETQYF.